This TCR beta chain was documented in a study of OX40 agonist ivuxolimab in advanced cancers. Study-wide findings and caveats: The average count of expanded clones was higher among CD8+ T cells than among CD4+.

Sequencing was performed with immunoSEQ multiplex PCR; in TCRdb, only in-frame clones are kept and a portion is missing. The sample contains more than 50,000 clones, about 85% of which appear only once. Of note for this clone: Its antigen is unknown. Compared with germline, one end of the junction differs, possibly owing to a read error.

Germline CDR1 is ENHRY and CDR2 is SYGVKD. This CDR3 contains 11 residues. Exclusion applied to patients with autoimmune disease history or systemic immunosuppression. The rearrangement uses TRBV10-3 and TRBJ2-7; 8 nucleotides match TRBD2. Sequences were derived from CD4+ or CD8+ T cells sorted from blood, sampled in a trial of the OX40 agonist ivuxolimab. The clonotype comes from an adult with an advanced solid tumor such as melanoma, head and neck, liver or kidney cancer. CDR3 sequence: CATLLAGRFIF. CDR3 sequence (DNA): TGTGCCACCCTTTTAGCGGGACGGTTTATTTTC.